This TCR beta chain was sequenced during a study of blood T cell repertoires in COVID-19. Study-wide background: Sources were T cells, B-cell-depleted T cells, or PBMCs; the material itself was cDNA or gDNA.

Here immunoSEQ multiplex PCR was the method, and the copy in TCRdb shows in-frame clones only, minus some. The sample contains about 150,000 clones, roughly 88% of which appear only once. The source is a woman aged 55-70 years with acute or convalescent COVID-19. The specimen sequenced was peripheral blood.

The CDR3 sequence is CASTLREDRGSEKLFF. CDR3 sequence (DNA): TGTGCCAGCACGCTTAGAGAGGACAGGGGAAGTGAAAAACTGTTTTTT. The chain is built from TRBV7-8 and TRBJ1-4; 9 bases fit TRBD1. This CDR3 is built from 16 residues. Germline V gives CDR1 SGHVS, CDR2 FQNEAQ. The ends lost 7 bases at V and 7 bases at J; junction bases unmatched: 13. Combining the CDR3 with reference TRBV7-8 and TRBJ1-4 gives the whole variable domain GAGVSQSPRYKVAKRGQDVALRCDPISGHVSLFWYQQALGQGPEFLTYFQNEAQLDKSGLPSDRFFAERPEGSVSTLKIQRTQQEDSAVYLCASTLREDRGSEKLFFGSGTQLSVL.